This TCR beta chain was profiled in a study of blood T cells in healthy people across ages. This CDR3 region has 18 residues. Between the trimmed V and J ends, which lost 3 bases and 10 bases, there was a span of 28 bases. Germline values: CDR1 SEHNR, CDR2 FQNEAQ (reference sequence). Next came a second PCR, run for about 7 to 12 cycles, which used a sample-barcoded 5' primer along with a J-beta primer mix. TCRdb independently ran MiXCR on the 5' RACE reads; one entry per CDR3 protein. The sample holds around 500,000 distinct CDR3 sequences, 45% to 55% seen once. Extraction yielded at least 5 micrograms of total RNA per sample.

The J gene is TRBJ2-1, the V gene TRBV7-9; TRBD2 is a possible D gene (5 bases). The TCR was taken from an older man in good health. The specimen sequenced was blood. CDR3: CASSFVLGGSIKVGEQFF. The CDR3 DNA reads TGTGCCAGCAGCTTTGTCCTGGGTGGGAGTATCAAGGTCGGCGAGCAGTTCTTC.